This passage covers 15 T cell receptor beta chains from one sample sequenced in a study of T cell changes during pregnancy in multiple sclerosis. TCRdb's copy holds only in-frame clones and misses some; the assay was immunoSEQ multiplex PCR. The sample carries tens of thousands of clones, approximately 93% recorded once. This specimen was peripheral blood, taken in the first trimester of pregnancy. The receptor set was obtained from a female donor with multiple sclerosis, enrolled in a pregnancy study.

The chain has TRBV28 and TRBJ1-2, with 7 bases identical to TRBD1. Germline V gene data show CDR1 as MDHEN and CDR2 as SYDVKM. With 6 bases clipped from V and 4 bases from J, the junction kept 8 bases outside the gene matches. CDR3 length: 14 amino acids. In DNA, the CDR3 is TGTGCCAGCAGAGACGAAGGACAGGTCTATGGCTACACCTTC. This translates into CASRDEGQVYGYTF.

This chain joins TRBV11-2 and TRBJ2-7, with TRBD2 identical over 14 bases. Germline lookup yields CDR1 SGHAT and CDR2 FQNNGV. The length of the CDR3 is 16 residues. The ends lost 4 bases at V and 7 bases at J; junction bases unmatched: 9. This CDR3 is CASSSAGLAGGGEQYF. DNA for the CDR3: TGTGCCAGCAGCTCGGCCGGACTAGCGGGAGGAGGAGAGCAGTACTTC.

This chain connects TRBV5-6 to TRBJ2-4; TRBD1 matches 7 bases. This CDR3 comprises 15 residues. V shed 2 bases, J shed 1 base, and the junction held 3 bases outside the gene matches. The germline V gene has CDR1 SGHDT and CDR2 YYEEEE. The CDR3 here is CASSFETGAKNIQYF. The CDR3 nucleotides are TGTGCCAGCAGCTTCGAGACAGGGGCCAAAAACATTCAGTACTTC. The complete variable domain, with remaining parts taken from reference TRBV5-6 and TRBJ2-4, reads DAGVTQSPTHLIKTRGQQVTLRCSPKSGHDTVSWYQQALGQGPQFIFQYYEEEERQRGNFPDRFSGHQFPNYSSELNVNALLLGDSALYLCASSFETGAKNIQYFGAGTRLSVL.

V and J are TRBV5-6 and TRBJ1-6; 10 bases align to TRBD1. The CDR3 consists of 17 residues. CDR1 SGHDT and CDR2 YYEEEE come from the germline V gene. The V gene end was trimmed by 4 bases and the J gene end by 9 bases; junction bases not matched to a gene: 13. DNA for the CDR3: TGTGCCAGCAGCCTAAGACCCCCCGGGACAGGGGTTTCACCCCTCCACTTT. It specifies CASSLRPPGTGVSPLHF.

This clone was counted between two and nine times. The rearrangement uses TRBV13 and TRBJ2-7; 7 bases line up with TRBD2. V was pared by 4 bases and J by 3 bases, with 6 bases of the junction left unmatched. From germline, CDR1 is PRHDT and CDR2 FYEKMQ (reference sequence). The CDR3 loop spans 14 amino acids. CDR3 amino acids: CASSSRELIYEQYF. The DNA of the CDR3 is TGTGCCAGCAGCTCGCGGGAGTTGATCTACGAGCAGTACTTC.

The rearrangement joins TRBV6-4 to TRBJ2-5; D is undetermined. CDR3 length: 13 residues. Germline CDR1 reads MRHNA; CDR2 reads SNTAGT. The V end was cut by 4 bases, the J end by 2 bases, with 8 bases between. CDR3 in DNA: TGTGCCAGCAGTGGCTCCGTACAAGAGACCCAGTACTTC. This codes for CASSGSVQETQYF.

This clone was counted a single time. The genes are TRBV13 and TRBJ2-3, with D perhaps matching TRBD1 (5 bases). Germline V gene sequence: CDR1 PRHDT, CDR2 FYEKMQ (reference sequence). CDR3 length: 17 residues. Deletions cut 1 base from V and 6 bases from J, with 20 bases between. The CDR3 reads CASSLDLSKTSGDTQYF. CDR3 in DNA: TGTGCCAGCAGCTTAGATCTCTCAAAAACCTCAGGGGATACGCAGTATTTT.

This chain connects TRBV6-5 to TRBJ2-3, with D possibly matching TRBD2 (5 bases). V was cut by 0 bases and J by 0 bases, with 10 bases left in between. The CDR3 contains 16 residues. Germline CDR1 is MNHEY and CDR2 is SVGAGI. The CDR3 region is CASSYSLVSSTDTQYF. CDR3 coding DNA: TGTGCCAGCAGTTACTCACTAGTCTCGAGCACAGATACGCAGTATTTT.

The chain combines TRBV5-6 with TRBJ2-7; 10 bases map to TRBD1. The V gene end was trimmed by 4 bases and the J gene end by 0 bases; junction bases not matched to a gene: 10. Germline-derived CDR1 and CDR2 are SGHDT and YYEEEE. This CDR3 is built from 17 residues. CDR3 sequence: CASSLSGQGGRSYEQYF. The CDR3 nucleotides read TGTGCCAGCAGCCTCAGCGGACAGGGGGGGCGCTCCTACGAGCAGTACTTC.

The chain combines TRBV9 with TRBJ1-5, with D unclear. Between the trimmed V and J ends, which lost 4 bases and 4 bases, there was a span of 15 bases. Germline CDR1 is SGDLS and CDR2 is YYNGEE. The CDR3 totals 15 residues. The CDR3 sequence: CASSPIGSSNQPQHF. Here the CDR3 DNA reads TGTGCCAGCAGCCCCATCGGTTCATCGAATCAGCCCCAGCATTTT. The full variable domain, completed using reference TRBV9 and TRBJ1-5, is DSGVTQTPKHLITATGQRVTLRCSPRSGDLSVYWYQQSLDQGLQFLIQYYNGEERAKGNILERFSAQQFPDLHSELNLSSLELGDSALYFCASSPIGSSNQPQHFGDGTRLSIL.

The J gene is TRBJ2-2, the V gene TRBV5-4; no definite D call. Looked up from germline, CDR1 is SGHNT and CDR2 is YYREEE (reference sequence). There are 12 residues in the CDR3. V was clipped by 5 bases and J by 4 bases, with 6 bases between them. The CDR3 reads CASSHPTGELFF. The DNA of the CDR3 is TGTGCCAGCAGTCATCCCACCGGGGAGCTGTTTTTT.

This chain joins TRBV6-1 and TRBJ1-2, with 8 nucleotides matching TRBD1. Unmatched junction bases numbered 6, after V lost 7 bases and J lost 2 bases. This CDR3 region has 14 residues. Per germline, CDR1 MNHNS and CDR2 SASEGT. CDR3 amino acids: CASMGDRSNYGYTF. The CDR3 bases are TGTGCCAGCATGGGGGACAGGTCGAACTATGGCTACACCTTC.

The chain joins TRBV10-3 to TRBJ2-3, with a tentative D call TRBD1 (6 bases). The germline gives CDR1 ENHRY, CDR2 SYGVKD. The CDR3 consists of 16 residues. V dropped 6 bases and J dropped 6 bases, with 22 bases sitting between them. The CDR3 is CAISSLGTDRSDTQYF. The CDR3 coding sequence is TGTGCCATCAGCTCTCTCGGGACCGACAGGAGTGATACGCAGTATTTT.

The J gene is TRBJ2-3, the V gene TRBV5-1; the match to TRBD2 covers 10 bases. The junction had 2 bases not matched to a gene; V was cut back by 2 bases and J by 5 bases. This CDR3 spans 14 amino acids. Germline V lookup: CDR1 SGHRS, CDR2 YFSETQ. The CDR3: CASSLAGGRDTQYF. As DNA, the CDR3 is TGCGCCAGCAGCTTAGCGGGGGGGCGAGATACGCAGTATTTT.

CDR3 DNA sequence: TGTGCCAGTAATCGGGGGGATCAGCCCCAGCATTTT. Its protein product is CASNRGDQPQHF. The gene calls are TRBV19 and TRBJ1-5, with D tentatively TRBD1 (5 bases). V was pared by 7 bases and J by 5 bases, with 9 bases between. The CDR3 length is 12 residues. Germline V CDR1 and CDR2: LNHDA, SQIVND (reference sequence).